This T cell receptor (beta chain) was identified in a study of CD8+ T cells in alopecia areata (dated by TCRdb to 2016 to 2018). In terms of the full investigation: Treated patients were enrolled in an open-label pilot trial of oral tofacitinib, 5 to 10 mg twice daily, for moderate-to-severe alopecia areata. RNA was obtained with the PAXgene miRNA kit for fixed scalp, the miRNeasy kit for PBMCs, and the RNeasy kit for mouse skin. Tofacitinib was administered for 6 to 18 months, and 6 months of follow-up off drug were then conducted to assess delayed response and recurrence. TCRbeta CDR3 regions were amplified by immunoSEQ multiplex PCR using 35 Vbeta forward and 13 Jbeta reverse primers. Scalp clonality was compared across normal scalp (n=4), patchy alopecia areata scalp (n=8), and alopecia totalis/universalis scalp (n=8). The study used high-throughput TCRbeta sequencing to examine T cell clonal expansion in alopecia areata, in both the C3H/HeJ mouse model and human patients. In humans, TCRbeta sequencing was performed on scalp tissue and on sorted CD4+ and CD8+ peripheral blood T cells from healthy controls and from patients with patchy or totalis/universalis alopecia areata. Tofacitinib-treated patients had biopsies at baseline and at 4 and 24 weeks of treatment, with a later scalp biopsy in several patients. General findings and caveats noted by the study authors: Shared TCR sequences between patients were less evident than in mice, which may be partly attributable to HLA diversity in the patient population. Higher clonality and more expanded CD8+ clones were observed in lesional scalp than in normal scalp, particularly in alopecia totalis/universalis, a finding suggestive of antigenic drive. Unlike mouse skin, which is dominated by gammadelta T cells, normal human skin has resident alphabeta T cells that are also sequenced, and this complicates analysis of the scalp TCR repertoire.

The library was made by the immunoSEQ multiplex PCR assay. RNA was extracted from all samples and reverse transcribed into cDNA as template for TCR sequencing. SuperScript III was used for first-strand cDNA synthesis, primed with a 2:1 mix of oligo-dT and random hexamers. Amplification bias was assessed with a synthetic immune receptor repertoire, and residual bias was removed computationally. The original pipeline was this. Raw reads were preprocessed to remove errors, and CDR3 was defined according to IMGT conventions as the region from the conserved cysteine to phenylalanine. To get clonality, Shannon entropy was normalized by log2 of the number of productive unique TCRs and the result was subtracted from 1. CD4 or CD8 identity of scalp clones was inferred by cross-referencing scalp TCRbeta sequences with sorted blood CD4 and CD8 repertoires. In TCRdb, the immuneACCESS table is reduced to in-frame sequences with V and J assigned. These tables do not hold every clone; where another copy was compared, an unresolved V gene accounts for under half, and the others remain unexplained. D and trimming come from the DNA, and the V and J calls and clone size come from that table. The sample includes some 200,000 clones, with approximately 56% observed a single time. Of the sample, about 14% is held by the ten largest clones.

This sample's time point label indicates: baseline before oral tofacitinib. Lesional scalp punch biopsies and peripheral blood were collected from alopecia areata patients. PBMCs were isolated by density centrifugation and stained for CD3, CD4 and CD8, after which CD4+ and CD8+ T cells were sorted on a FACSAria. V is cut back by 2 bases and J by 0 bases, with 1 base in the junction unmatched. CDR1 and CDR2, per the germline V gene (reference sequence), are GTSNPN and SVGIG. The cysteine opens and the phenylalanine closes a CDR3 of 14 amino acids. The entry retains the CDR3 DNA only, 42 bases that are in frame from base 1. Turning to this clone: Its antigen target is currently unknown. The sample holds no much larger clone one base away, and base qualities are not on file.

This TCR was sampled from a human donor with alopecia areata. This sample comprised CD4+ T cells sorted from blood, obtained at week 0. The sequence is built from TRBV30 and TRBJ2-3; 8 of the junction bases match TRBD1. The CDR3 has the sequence CAWSTGGSTDTQYF. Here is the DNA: TGTGCCTGGAGTACAGGGGGGAGCACAGATACGCAGTATTTT. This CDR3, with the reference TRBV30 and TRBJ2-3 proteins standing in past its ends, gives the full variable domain SQTIHQWPATLVQPVGSPLSLECTVEGTSNPNLYWYRQAAGRGLQLLFYSVGIGQISSEVPQNLSASRPQDRQFILSSKKLLLSDSGFYLCAWSTGGSTDTQYFGPGTRLTVL.